This T cell receptor (beta chain) was recorded in a study of human T cells and chemical hapten exposure. General study results and limits: Versus controls, significantly more large CDR3 similarity clusters arose from expanded TCRs. Those TCRs sitting above 1 in 1000 frequency stayed the same with DPC sensitization.

The CDR3 sequence is 14 residues long. The germline V gene has CDR1 KGHDR and CDR2 SFDVKD. Deletions cut 5 bases from V and 2 bases from J, with 11 bases between. Comments on this clonotype: The antigen is not known.

TCRdb re-derived calls from the RACE reads in MiXCR, one entry per CDR3 protein. The sample carries about 73,000 distinct CDR3 sequences, about 8.5% recorded once. Indicated time point: patch test 2, 6 weeks after DPC sensitization. Noted treatment: therapeutic diphenylcyclopropenone sensitization with weekly scalp DPC. The sample in question was whole blood, obtained in connection with sensitization to the hapten diphenylcyclopropenone (DPC). This TCR derives from a woman between 50 and 59 years old with alopecia areata. Some clones in this sample may be carry-over from other donors' samples. This chain uses TRBV24-1 with TRBJ1-2; no definite D call. The CDR3 DNA reads TGTGCCACCAGTGCACGGAGCTGGAACTATGGCTACACCTTC. Protein sequence: CATSARSWNYGYTF.